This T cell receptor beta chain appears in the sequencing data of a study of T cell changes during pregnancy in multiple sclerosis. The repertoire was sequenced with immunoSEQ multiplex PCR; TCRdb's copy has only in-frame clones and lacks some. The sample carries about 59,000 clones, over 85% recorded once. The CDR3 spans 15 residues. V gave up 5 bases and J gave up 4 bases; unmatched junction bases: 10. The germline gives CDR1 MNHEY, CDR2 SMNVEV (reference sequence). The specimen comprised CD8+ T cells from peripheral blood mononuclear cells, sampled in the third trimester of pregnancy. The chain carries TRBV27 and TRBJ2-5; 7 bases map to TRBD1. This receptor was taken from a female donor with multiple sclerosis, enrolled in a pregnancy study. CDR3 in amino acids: CASSPTPGGVETQYF. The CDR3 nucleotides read TGTGCCAGCAGTCCCACCCCAGGGGGAGTAGAGACCCAGTACTTC.